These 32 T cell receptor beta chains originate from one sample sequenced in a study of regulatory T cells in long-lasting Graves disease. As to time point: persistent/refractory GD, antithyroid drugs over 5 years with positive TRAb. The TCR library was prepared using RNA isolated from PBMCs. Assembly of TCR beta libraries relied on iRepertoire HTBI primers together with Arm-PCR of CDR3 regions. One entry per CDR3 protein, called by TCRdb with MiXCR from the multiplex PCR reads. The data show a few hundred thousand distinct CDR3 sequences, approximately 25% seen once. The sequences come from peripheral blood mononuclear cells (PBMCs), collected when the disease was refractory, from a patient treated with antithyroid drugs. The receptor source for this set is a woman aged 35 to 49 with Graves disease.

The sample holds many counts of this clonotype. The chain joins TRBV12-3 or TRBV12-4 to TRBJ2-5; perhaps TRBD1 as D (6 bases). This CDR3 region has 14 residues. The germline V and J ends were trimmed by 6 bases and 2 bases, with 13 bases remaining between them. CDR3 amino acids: CASSPQQGQETQYF. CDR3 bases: TGTGCCAGCAGCCCTCAACAGGGTCAAGAGACCCAGTACTTC.

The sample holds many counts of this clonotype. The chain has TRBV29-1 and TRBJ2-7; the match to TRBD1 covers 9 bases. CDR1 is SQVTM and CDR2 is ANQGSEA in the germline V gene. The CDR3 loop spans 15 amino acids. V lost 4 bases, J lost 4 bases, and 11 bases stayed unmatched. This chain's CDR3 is CSVVGVRDREYEQYF. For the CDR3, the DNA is TGCAGCGTTGTTGGGGTCCGGGACAGGGAATACGAGCAGTACTTC.

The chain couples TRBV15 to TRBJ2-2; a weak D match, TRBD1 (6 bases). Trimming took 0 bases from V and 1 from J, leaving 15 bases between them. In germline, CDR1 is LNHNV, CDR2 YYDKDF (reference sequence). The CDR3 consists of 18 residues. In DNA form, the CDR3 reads TGTGCCACCAGCAGAGACCCCCCTCAGGGGCAGAACACCGGGGAGCTGTTTTTT. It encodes CATSRDPPQGQNTGELFF.

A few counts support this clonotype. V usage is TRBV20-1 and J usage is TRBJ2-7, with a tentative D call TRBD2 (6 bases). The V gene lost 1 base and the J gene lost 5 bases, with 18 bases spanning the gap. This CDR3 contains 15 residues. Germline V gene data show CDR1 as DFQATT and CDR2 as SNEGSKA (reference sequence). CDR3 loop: CSARGAREWTHEQYF. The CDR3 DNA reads TGCAGTGCTAGAGGGGCCCGGGAGTGGACCCACGAGCAGTACTTC.

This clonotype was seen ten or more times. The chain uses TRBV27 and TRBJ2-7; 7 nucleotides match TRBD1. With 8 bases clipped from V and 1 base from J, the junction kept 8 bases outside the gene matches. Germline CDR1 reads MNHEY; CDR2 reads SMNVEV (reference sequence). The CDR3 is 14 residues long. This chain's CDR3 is CASAPWTGSYEQYF. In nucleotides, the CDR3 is TGTGCCAGCGCACCCTGGACAGGTTCCTACGAGCAGTACTTC.

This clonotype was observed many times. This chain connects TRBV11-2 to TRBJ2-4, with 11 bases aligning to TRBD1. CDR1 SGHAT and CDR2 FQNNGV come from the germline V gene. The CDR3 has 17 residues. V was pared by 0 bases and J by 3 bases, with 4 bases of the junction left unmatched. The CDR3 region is CASSLDRGTGGKNIQYF. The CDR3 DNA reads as TGTGCCAGCAGCTTAGATCGCGGGACAGGGGGCAAAAACATTCAGTACTTC.

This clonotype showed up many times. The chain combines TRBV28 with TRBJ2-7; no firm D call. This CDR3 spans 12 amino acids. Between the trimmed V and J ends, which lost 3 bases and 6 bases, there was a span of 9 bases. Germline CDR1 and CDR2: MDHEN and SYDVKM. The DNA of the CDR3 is TGTGCCAGCAGTTTCAGCTTCTCCGAGCAGTACTTC. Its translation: CASSFSFSEQYF.

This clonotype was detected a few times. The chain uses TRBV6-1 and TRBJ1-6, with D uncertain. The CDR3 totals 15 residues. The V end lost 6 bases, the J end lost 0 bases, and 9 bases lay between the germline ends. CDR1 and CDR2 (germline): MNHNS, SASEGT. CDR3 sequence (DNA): TGTGCCAGCAGCGGCGGAGCCTCCTATAATTCACCCCTCCACTTT. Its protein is CASSGGASYNSPLHF.

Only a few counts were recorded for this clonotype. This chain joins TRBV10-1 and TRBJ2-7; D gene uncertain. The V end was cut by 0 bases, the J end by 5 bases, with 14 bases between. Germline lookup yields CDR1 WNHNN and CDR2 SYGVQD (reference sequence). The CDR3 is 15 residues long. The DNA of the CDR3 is TGCGCCAGCAGTGAGTCAAGAGCCCCCAAGGACGAGCAGTACTTC. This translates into CASSESRAPKDEQYF.

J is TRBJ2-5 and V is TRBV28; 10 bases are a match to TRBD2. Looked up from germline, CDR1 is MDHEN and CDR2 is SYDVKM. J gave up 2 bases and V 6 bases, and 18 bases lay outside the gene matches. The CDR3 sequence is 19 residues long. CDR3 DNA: TGTGCCAGCAGCCAAGCCGCTAGCGGGAGATCTGTGTGGCAAGAGACCCAGTACTTC. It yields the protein CASSQAASGRSVWQETQYF.

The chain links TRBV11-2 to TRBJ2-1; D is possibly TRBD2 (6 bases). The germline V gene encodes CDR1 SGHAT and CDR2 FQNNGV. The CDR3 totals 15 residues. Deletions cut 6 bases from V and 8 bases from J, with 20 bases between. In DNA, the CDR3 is TGTGCCAGCAGACGAGTGGCGGGGCCTTGGGATGAGCAGTTCTTC. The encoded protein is CASRRVAGPWDEQFF.

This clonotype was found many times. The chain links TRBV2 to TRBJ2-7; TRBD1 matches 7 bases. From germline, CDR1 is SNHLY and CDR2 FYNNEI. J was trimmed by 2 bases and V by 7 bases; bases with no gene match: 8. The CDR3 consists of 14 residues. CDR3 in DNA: TGTGCCAGCATTTCGACAGGGAATCCCTACGAGCAGTACTTC. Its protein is CASISTGNPYEQYF.

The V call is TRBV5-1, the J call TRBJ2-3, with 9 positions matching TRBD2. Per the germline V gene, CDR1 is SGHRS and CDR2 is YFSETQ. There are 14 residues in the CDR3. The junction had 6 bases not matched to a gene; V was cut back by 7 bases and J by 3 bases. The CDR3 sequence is CASAGGSRTDTQYF. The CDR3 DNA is TGCGCCAGCGCGGGGGGGTCAAGGACAGATACGCAGTATTTT.

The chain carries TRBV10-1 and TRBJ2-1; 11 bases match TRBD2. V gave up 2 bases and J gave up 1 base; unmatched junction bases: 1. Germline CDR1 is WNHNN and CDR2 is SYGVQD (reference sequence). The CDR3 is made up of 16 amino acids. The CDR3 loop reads CASSETSGSSYNEQFF. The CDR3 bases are TGCGCCAGCAGTGAGACTAGCGGGAGTTCCTACAATGAGCAGTTCTTC.

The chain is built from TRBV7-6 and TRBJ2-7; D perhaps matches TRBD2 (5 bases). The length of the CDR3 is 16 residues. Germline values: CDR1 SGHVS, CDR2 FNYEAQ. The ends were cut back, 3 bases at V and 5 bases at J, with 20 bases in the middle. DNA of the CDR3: TGTGCCAGCAGCTTGGAGGCCGGGTCCTTCGGGAACGAGCAGTACTTC. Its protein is CASSLEAGSFGNEQYF. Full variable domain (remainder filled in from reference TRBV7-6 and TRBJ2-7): GAGVSQSPRYKVTKRGQDVALRCDPISGHVSLYWYRQALGQGPEFLTYFNYEAQQDKSGLPNDRFSAERPEGSISTLTIQRTEQRDSAMYRCASSLEAGSFGNEQYFGPGTRLTVT.

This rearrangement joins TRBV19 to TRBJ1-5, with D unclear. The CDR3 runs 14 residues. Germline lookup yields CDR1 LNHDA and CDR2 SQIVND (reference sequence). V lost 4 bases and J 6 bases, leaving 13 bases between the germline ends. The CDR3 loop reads CASSKTQDGQPQHF. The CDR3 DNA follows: TGTGCCAGTAGTAAAACTCAGGATGGTCAGCCCCAGCATTTT.

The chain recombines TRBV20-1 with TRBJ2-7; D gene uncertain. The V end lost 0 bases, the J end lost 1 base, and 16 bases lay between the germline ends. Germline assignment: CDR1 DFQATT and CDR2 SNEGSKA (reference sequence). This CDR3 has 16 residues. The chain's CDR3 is CSARDQLVILSYEQYF. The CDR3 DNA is TGCAGTGCTAGAGATCAATTGGTTATTCTATCCTACGAGCAGTACTTC.

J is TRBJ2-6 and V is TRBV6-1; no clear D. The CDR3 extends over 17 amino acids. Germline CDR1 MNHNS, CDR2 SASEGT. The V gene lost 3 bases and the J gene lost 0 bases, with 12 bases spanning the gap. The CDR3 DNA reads TGTGCCAGCAGTGATAGGAAAGGAAGCTCTGGGGCCAACGTCCTGACTTTC. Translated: CASSDRKGSSGANVLTF.

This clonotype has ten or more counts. This CDR3 reads CASSYSLGSLNEQYF. For the CDR3, the DNA is TGTGCCAGCAGTTACAGCCTCGGGAGTCTAAACGAGCAGTACTTC. V is TRBV7-6 and J is TRBJ2-7; weak D call: TRBD2 (6 bases). V lost 6 bases to trimming and J lost 5 bases, with 20 bases between them. Germline V lookup: CDR1 SGHVS, CDR2 FNYEAQ. The CDR3 covers 15 residues. The variable domain in full, completed from reference TRBV7-6 and TRBJ2-7, reads GAGVSQSPRYKVTKRGQDVALRCDPISGHVSLYWYRQALGQGPEFLTYFNYEAQQDKSGLPNDRFSAERPEGSISTLTIQRTEQRDSAMYRCASSYSLGSLNEQYFGPGTRLTVT.

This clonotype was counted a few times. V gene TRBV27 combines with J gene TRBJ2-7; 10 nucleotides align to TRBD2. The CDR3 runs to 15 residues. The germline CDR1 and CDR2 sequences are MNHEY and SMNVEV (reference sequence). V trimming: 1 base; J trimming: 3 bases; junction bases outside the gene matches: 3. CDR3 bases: TGTGCCAGCAGTTTATATCCTAGCGGGAGCTACGAGCAGTACTTC. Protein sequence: CASSLYPSGSYEQYF.

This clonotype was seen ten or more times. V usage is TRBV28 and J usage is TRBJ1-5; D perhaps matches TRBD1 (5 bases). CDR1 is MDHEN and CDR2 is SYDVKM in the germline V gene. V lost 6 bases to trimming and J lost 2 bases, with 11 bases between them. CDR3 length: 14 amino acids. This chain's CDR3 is CASRAGGGNQPQHF. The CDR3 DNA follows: TGTGCCAGCAGGGCTGGAGGGGGCAATCAGCCCCAGCATTTT.

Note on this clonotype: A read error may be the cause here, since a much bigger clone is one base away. DNA for the CDR3: TGCAGTGCTAGATCGAGTACAGGGGTCTACGAGCAGTACTTC. Translated, it gives CSARSSTGVYEQYF. The rearrangement joins TRBV20-1 to TRBJ2-7, with 7 bases aligning to TRBD1. Trimming at V came to 2 bases and at J to 3 bases, leaving 7 bases not matched to a gene. CDR1 and CDR2 from the germline V gene are DFQATT and SNEGSKA (reference sequence). The CDR3 is made up of 14 amino acids.

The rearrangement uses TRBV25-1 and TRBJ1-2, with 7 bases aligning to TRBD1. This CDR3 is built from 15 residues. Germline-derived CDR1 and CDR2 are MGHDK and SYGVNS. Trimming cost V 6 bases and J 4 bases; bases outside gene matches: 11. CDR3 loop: CASSTGGAGGYGYTF. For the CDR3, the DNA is TGTGCCAGCAGCACCGGGGGGGCAGGGGGCTATGGCTACACCTTC.

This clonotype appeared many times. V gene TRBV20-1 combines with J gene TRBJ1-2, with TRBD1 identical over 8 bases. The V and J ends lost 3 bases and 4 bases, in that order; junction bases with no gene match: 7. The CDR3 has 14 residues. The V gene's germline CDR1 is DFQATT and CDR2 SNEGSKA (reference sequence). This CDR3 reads CSASPTGGSYGYTF. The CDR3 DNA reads TGCAGTGCTAGTCCCACAGGGGGAAGCTATGGCTACACCTTC.

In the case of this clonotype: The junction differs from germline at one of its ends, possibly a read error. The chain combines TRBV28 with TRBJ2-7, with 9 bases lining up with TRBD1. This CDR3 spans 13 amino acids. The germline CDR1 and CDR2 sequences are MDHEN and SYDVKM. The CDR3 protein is CASTPGQGYGQYF. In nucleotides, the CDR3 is TGTGCCAGCACCCCGGGACAGGGCTACGGGCAGTACTTC.

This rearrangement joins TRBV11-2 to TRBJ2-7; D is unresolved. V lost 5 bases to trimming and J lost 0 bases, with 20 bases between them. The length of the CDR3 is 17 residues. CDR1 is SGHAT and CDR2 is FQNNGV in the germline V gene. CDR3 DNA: TGTGCCAGCAGCATACCCCCGGTCGTGACACACTCCTACGAGCAGTACTTC. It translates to CASSIPPVVTHSYEQYF.

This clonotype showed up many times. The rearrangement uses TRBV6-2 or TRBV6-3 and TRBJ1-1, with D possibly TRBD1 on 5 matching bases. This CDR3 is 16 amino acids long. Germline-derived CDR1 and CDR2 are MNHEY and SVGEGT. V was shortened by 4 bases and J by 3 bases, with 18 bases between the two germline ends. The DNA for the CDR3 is TGTGCCAGCAGTTCTCCGACAGTCCCCGGGGACACTGAAGCTTTCTTT. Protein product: CASSSPTVPGDTEAFF.

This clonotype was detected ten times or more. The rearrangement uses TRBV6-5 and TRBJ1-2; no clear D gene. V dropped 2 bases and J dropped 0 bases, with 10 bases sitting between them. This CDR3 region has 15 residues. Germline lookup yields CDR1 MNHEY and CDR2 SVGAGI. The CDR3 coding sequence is TGTGCCAGCAGTTACGATAGTGTTTCTAACTATGGCTACACCTTC. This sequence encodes CASSYDSVSNYGYTF.

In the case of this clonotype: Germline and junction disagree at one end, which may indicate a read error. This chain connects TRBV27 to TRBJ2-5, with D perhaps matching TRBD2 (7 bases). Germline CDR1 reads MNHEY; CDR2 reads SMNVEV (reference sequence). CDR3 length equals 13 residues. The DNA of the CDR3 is TGTGCCAGCCCAAGGGGGGAGGGGGAGACCCAGCACTTC. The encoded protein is CASPRGEGETQHF.

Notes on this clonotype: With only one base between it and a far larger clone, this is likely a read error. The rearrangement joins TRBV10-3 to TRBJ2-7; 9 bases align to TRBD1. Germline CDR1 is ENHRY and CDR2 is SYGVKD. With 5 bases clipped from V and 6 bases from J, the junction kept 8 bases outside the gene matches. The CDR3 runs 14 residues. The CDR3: CAISRGQGGIEQYF. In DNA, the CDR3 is TGTGCCATCAGTCGGGGACAGGGAGGTATCGAGCAGTACTTC.

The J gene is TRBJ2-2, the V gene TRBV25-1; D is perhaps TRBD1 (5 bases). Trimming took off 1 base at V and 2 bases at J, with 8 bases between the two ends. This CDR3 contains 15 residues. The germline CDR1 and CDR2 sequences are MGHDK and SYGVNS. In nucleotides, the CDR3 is TGTGCCAGCAGTGAATTGGACATCAACACCGGGGAGCTGTTTTTT. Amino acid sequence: CASSELDINTGELFF.

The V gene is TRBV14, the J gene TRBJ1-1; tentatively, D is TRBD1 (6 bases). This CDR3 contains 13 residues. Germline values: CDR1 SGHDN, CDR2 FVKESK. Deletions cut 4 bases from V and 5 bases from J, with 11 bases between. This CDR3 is CASSPTGRTEAFF. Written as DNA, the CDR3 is TGTGCCAGCAGCCCCACAGGGAGAACTGAAGCTTTCTTT.